The next 3 T cell receptor beta chains were all read from a single sample in a study of CD8+CD57+ T cells in acquired aplastic anemia. Individuals selected for sequencing had exhibited CD8+CD57+ cell expansion on flow cytometry. Genomic DNA constituted the template upon which TCR beta VDJ and CDR3 profiling was performed. TCRdb reprocessed the reads with MiXCR, giving one entry per CDR3 protein. The data hold fewer than 200,000 distinct CDR3 sequences, with roughly 48% observed a single time. Sequenced material: sorted CD4+, CD8+, or CD8+CD57+ T cells (not recorded which) from PBMCs. The receptors originated from a human donor with aplastic anemia.

This chain uses TRBV24-1 with TRBJ2-5; D remains ambiguous. The CDR3 sequence is 15 residues long. Germline lookup yields CDR1 KGHDR and CDR2 SFDVKD. Trimming left V 5 bases short and J 2 bases short, with 14 bases between. CDR3 sequence reads: CATSAPHPLQETQYF. CDR3 in DNA: TGTGCCACCAGTGCCCCGCATCCCCTTCAAGAGACCCAGTACTTC.

In regard to this clonotype: This may be a read error: a much more frequent sequence differs by one nucleotide. V usage is TRBV12-3 or TRBV12-4 and J usage is TRBJ1-4; D is uncertain. Trimming shortened V by 7 bases and J by 6 bases, and 9 bases separated the two germline ends. The CDR3 is 12 residues long. This CDR3 reads CASKGLDEKLFF. DNA of the CDR3: TGTGCCAGCAAAGGTCTCGATGAAAAACTGTTTTTT.

At least ten counts were recorded for this clonotype. The chain joins TRBV5-1 to TRBJ1-1; D gene unclear. This CDR3 contains 15 residues. Germline V gene sequence: CDR1 SGHRS, CDR2 YFSETQ. The V end was cut by 4 bases, the J end by 0 bases, with 13 bases between. The CDR3 sequence: CASSRYRALNTEAFF. In nucleotides, the CDR3 is TGCGCCAGCAGCAGGTACCGGGCCCTGAACACTGAAGCTTTCTTT. The complete variable domain, with remaining parts taken from reference TRBV5-1 and TRBJ1-1, reads KAGVTQTPRYLIKTRGQQVTLSCSPISGHRSVSWYQQTPGQGLQFLFEYFSETQRNKGNFPGRFSGRQFSNSRSEMNVSTLELGDSALYLCASSRYRALNTEAFFGQGTRLTVV.